The clone carrying this T cell receptor (delta chain) was seen at least ten times. Its antigen is unidentified. This CDR3 is built from 19 residues. V was clipped by 0 bases and J by 4 bases; unmatched bases: 15. Germline V gene sequence: CDR1 TSWWSYY, CDR2 QGS. This record belongs to a study of Vδ1+ human thymocytes. Sequences come from RNA converted to cDNA by reverse transcription. Multiplex PCR used pooled V-gene forward primers and a constant-region reverse primer to amplify CDR3s. TCRdb re-called the multiplex PCR reads with CATT. This sample has about 27,000 delta-chain clones, with 29% found just once. Notes on the study in general: Thymic TRG and TRD repertoires appeared highly polyclonal.

The sample was Vdelta1+ gamma-delta thymocytes from the thymus. Subset reported: FACS-sorted CD3+ TCRalphabeta- TCRVdelta1+ TCRVdelta2- thymocytes. The origin of this receptor is a boy less than two years old who had congenital heart surgery. J is TRDJ1 and V is TRDV1, with 9 bases lining up with TRDD2. The chain's CDR3 is CALGELLPTGWGRFDKLIF. The CDR3 nucleotides read TGTGCTCTTGGGGAACTCCTTCCTACGGGCTGGGGGCGCTTCGATAAACTCATCTTT.